The 14 T cell receptor beta chains given below trace back to one sample, sequenced in a study of vaccination effects on CD4 cells after COVID-19. Sequencing was performed with immunoSEQ multiplex PCR; in TCRdb, only in-frame clones are kept and a portion is missing. Among about 38,000 clones listed, roughly 70% were seen once. Under the ViraFEST assay, PBMC were stimulated with viral peptide pools so that antigen-specific CD4+ T cells expanded. Sequencing was performed afterwards. CD4+ T cells were isolated after approximately 10 days of culture. Vaccine recipients lacked prior SARS-CoV-2 infection and had negative nucleocapsid antibodies. No cognate antigen is known for these TCRs. This sample comprised CD4+ T cells from PBMCs cultured with SARS-CoV-2 spike peptides, obtained before COVID-19 vaccination. The source is a human donor who received a COVID-19 vaccine.

The CDR3 DNA is TGTGCCAGCAGTTACGACGACAGGCGTGAAGCTTTCTTT. Residues: CASSYDDRREAFF. V and J are TRBV6-2 or TRBV6-3 and TRBJ1-1; TRBD1 might be the D (6 bases). This CDR3 spans 13 amino acids. Germline V gives CDR1 MNHEY, CDR2 SVGEGT. V lost 2 bases and J lost 7, with 11 bases in between.

This chain joins TRBV11-2 and TRBJ2-5, with 8 bases aligning to TRBD1. Germline trimming cut 8 bases from V and 4 bases from J; bases unmatched to any gene: 3. This CDR3 is 12 amino acids long. CDR1 and CDR2 from the germline V gene are SGHAT and FQNNGV. The CDR3 loop is CASGDRGETQYF. The DNA for the CDR3 is TGTGCCAGCGGCGACAGGGGAGAGACCCAGTACTTC. The whole variable domain, filled in from reference TRBV11-2 and TRBJ2-5, reads EAGVAQSPRYKIIEKRQSVAFWCNPISGHATLYWYQQILGQGPKLLIQFQNNGVVDDSQLPKDRFSAERLKGVDSTLKIQPAKLEDSAVYLCASGDRGETQYFGPGTRLLVL.

The chain recombines TRBV30 with TRBJ2-7, with 8 nucleotides matching TRBD1. The CDR3 totals 13 residues. CDR1 is GTSNPN and CDR2 is SVGIG in the germline V gene (reference sequence). The trim removed 1 base at V and 4 bases at J, leaving 3 bases unmatched. CDR3 region: CAWSGTGFYEQYF. CDR3 nucleotides: TGTGCCTGGAGTGGGACAGGGTTTTACGAGCAGTACTTC.

The CDR3 region has the DNA TGTGCCAGCAGTCCGGACAGGGGGTCCTACGAGCAGTACTTC. This encodes CASSPDRGSYEQYF. The chain couples TRBV27 to TRBJ2-7; TRBD1 matches at 10 bases. CDR1 is MNHEY and CDR2 is SMNVEV in the germline V gene (reference sequence). This CDR3 contains 14 residues. J lost 1 base, V lost 5 bases, and 2 bases had no gene match.

The V gene is TRBV7-2, the J gene TRBJ2-4; D ambiguous. The CDR3 sequence is 17 residues long. The V gene's germline CDR1 is SGHTA and CDR2 FQGNSA. Trimming pared 5 bases from V and 0 bases from J, leaving 17 bases between. The CDR3 loop reads CASSLRVSPRAKNIQYF. The CDR3 DNA reads as TGTGCCAGCAGCCTACGGGTCTCCCCGAGAGCCAAAAACATTCAGTACTTC.

The chain links TRBV30 to TRBJ2-1; no firm D call. This CDR3 region has 13 residues. Germline assignment: CDR1 GTSNPN and CDR2 SVGIG (reference sequence). Trimming pared 8 bases from V and 0 bases from J, leaving 11 bases between. CDR3 sequence: CAAQASSYNEQFF. Written as DNA, the CDR3 is TGTGCCGCCCAGGCGTCCTCCTACAATGAGCAGTTCTTC.

The chain links TRBV21-1 to TRBJ1-4. TRBV21-1 is designated a pseudogene. The CDR3 is 15 residues long. The CDR3 here is CASSKGGEEGEKLFF. The CDR3 DNA reads TGTGCCAGCAGCAAGGGAGGGGAGGAGGGCGAAAAACTGTTTTTT.

The rearrangement uses TRBV18 and TRBJ1-6; D might be TRBD1 (6 bases). Between the trimmed V and J ends, which lost 2 bases and 11 bases, there was a span of 16 bases. The CDR3 is made up of 15 amino acids. Germline V gives CDR1 KGHSH, CDR2 LQKENI. CDR3 loop: CASSPSLGAGTPLHF. The CDR3 region has the DNA TGTGCCAGCTCACCATCTCTGGGGGCAGGTACACCCCTCCACTTT.

This rearrangement joins TRBV9 to TRBJ2-5; D assignment may be TRBD1 or TRBD2 (6 bases each). Per the germline V gene, CDR1 is SGDLS and CDR2 is YYNGEE. The CDR3 has 13 amino acids. Trimming left V 9 bases short and J 3 bases short, with 15 bases between. The chain's CDR3 is CATSPGAEETQYF. As DNA, the CDR3 is TGTGCCACTTCCCCGGGGGCCGAAGAGACCCAGTACTTC.

This rearrangement joins TRBV6-5 to TRBJ2-1; TRBD1 might be the D (6 bases). Germline assignment: CDR1 MNHEY and CDR2 SVGAGI. V lost 4 bases to trimming and J lost 0 bases, with 13 bases between them. This CDR3 region has 16 residues. CDR3 sequence (DNA): TGTGCCAGCAGTTCCTCCAGGGGTAGCTCCTACAATGAGCAGTTCTTC. Residues: CASSSSRGSSYNEQFF.

The chain combines TRBV7-2 with TRBJ1-4; maybe TRBD1 (6 bases). CDR1 is SGHTA and CDR2 is FQGNSA in the germline V gene. V lost 1 base and J 5 bases, leaving 8 bases between the germline ends. This CDR3 has 14 amino acids. The DNA of the CDR3 is TGTGCCAGCAGCTTAGGGGGGCTGAATGAAAAACTGTTTTTT. It encodes CASSLGGLNEKLFF.

The table lists this clone with a few counts. This chain uses TRBV19 with TRBJ1-6; no clear D gene. Germline CDR1 and CDR2: LNHDA and SQIVND (reference sequence). CDR3 length: 14 residues. V shed 1 base and J shed 10 bases, with 11 bases lying between them. The CDR3 DNA follows: TGTGCCAGTAGTATAGCCAGCCCCACATCACCCCTCCACTTT. Its protein product is CASSIASPTSPLHF.

V is TRBV2 and J is TRBJ2-7; D call uncertain. The germline V and J ends were trimmed by 2 bases and 3 bases, with 14 bases remaining between them. CDR1 and CDR2 (germline): SNHLY, FYNNEI. The CDR3 length is 15 residues. CDR3 residues: CASSEIWSKRYEQYF. The CDR3 coding sequence is TGTGCCAGCAGTGAAATTTGGAGCAAACGCTACGAGCAGTACTTC.

The gene calls are TRBV11-2 and TRBJ2-5, with D possibly matching TRBD1 (5 bases). CDR1 SGHAT and CDR2 FQNNGV come from the germline V gene. The CDR3 extends over 13 amino acids. V lost 5 bases to trimming and J lost 7 bases, with 14 bases between them. CDR3 protein: CASSRQTKGTQYF. CDR3 in DNA: TGTGCCAGCAGCCGACAGACCAAGGGGACCCAGTACTTC.